A selection of T cell receptor beta chains follows, all from one sample in a study of beta chain features in type 1 diabetes. The protocol was immunoSEQ multiplex PCR, while the TCRdb copy is restricted to in-frame clones and leaves out a portion. The top ten clones hold around 0.035% of a sample with about 410,000 clones, over 11% of them seen once. The sequencing input was naive CD4+ T cells from blood. Receptor source: a man aged 30 to 39 in good health. Both conserved end residues are part of each CDR3. Each record gives: CDR3 protein, CDR3 DNA, D gene, clone size, V gene, J gene. A D gene is named only where the DNA matches it firmly. Size values are once, few and many counts, or a class for expanded clones, and some rows have none.

CASRAPPTSTSEQYF	TGTGCCAGCAGAGCCCCACCCACTAGCACTAGCGAGCAGTACTTC	.	.	TRBV2	TRBJ2-7
CASTSSNYGYTF	TGTGCCAGTACCTCCAGTAACTATGGCTACACCTTC	.	few	TRBV19	TRBJ1-2
CASSSPSNEQFF	TGTGCCAGTAGTAGCCCGAGCAATGAGCAGTTCTTC	.	few	TRBV19	TRBJ2-1
CATSIEGLAKNIQYF	TGTGCCACCAGCATTGAGGGCCTGGCCAAAAACATTCAGTACTTC	.	.	TRBV15	TRBJ2-4
CASSIEGTSGIKQFF	TGTGCCAGTAGTATAGAAGGGACTAGCGGGATTAAGCAGTTCTTC	TRBD2	.	TRBV19	TRBJ2-1
CASSESRGYGEQYF	TGTGCCAGCAGCGAGTCTAGGGGCTATGGCGAGCAGTACTTC	.	few	TRBV6-1	TRBJ2-7
CASSMGGRGQFF	TGTGCCAGTAGTATGGGAGGCAGGGGACAGTTCTTC	.	few	TRBV19	TRBJ2-1
CASSPTPGGLVGYTF	TGTGCCAGCAGCCCAACCCCGGGCGGCCTTGTAGGCTACACCTTC	.	few	TRBV7-2	TRBJ1-2
CASSPVGQGVEQFF	TGTGCCAGCAGCCCAGTCGGACAGGGGGTTGAGCAGTTCTTC	TRBD1	few	TRBV9	TRBJ2-1
CASSLGGARDTQYF	TGTGCCAGCAGCTTGGGGGGGGCAAGAGATACGCAGTATTTT	.	few	TRBV7-2	TRBJ2-3